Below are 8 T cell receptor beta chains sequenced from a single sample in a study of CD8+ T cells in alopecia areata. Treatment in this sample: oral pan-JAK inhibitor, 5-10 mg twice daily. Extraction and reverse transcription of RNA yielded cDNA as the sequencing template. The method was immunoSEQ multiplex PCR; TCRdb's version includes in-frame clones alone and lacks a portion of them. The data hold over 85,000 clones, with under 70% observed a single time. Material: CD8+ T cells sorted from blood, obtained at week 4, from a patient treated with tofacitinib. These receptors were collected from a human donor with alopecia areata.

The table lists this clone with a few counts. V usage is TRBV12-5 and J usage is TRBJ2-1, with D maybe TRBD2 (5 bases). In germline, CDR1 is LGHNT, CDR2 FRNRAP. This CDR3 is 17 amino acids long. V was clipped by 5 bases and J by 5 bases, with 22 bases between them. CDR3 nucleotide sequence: TGTGCTAGTGGTCTAATGAGGGCTTCTGCTCAGGACAATGAGCAGTTCTTC. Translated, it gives CASGLMRASAQDNEQFF.

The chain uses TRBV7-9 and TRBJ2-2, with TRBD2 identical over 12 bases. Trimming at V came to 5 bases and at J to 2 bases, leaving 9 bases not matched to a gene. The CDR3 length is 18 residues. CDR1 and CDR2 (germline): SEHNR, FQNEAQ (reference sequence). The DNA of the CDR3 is TGTGCCAGCAGCGCCCACACGGGACTAGCGGGTAACACCGGGGAGCTGTTTTTT. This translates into CASSAHTGLAGNTGELFF.

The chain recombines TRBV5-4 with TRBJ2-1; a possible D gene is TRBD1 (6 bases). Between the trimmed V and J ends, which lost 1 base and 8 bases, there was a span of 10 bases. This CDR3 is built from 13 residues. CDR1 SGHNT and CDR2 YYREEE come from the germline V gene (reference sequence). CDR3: CASSLMGADEQFF. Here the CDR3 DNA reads TGTGCCAGCAGCTTGATGGGGGCCGATGAGCAGTTCTTC.

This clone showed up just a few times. The CDR3 reads CASSLLGSNTEAFF. Here the CDR3 DNA reads TGTGCCAGCAGCTTGTTGGGATCGAACACTGAAGCTTTCTTT. The chain is built from TRBV5-6 and TRBJ1-1, with unresolved D. Germline V gives CDR1 SGHDT, CDR2 YYEEEE. This CDR3 is 14 amino acids long. With 1 base removed from V and 1 base from J, the gap between germline ends came to 8 bases.

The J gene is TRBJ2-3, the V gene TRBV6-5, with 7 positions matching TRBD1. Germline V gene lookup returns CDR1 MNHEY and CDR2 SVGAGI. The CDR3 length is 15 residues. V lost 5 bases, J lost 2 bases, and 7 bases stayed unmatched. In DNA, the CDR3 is TGTGCCAGCAGTCCCCCGAGGGGGCTCACAGATACGCAGTATTTT. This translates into CASSPPRGLTDTQYF.

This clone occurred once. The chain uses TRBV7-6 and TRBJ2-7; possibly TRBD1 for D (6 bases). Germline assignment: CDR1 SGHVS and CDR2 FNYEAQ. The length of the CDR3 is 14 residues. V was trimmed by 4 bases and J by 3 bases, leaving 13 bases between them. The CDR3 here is CASSSAGADYEQYF. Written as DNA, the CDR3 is TGTGCCAGCAGCTCAGCAGGGGCCGACTACGAGCAGTACTTC.

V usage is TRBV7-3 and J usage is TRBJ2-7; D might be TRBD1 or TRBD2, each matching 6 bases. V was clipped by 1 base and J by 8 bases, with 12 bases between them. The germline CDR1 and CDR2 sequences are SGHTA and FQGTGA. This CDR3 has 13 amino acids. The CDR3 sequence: CASSLSGGDKQYF. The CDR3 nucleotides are TGTGCCAGCAGCTTAAGTGGCGGGGACAAGCAGTACTTC.

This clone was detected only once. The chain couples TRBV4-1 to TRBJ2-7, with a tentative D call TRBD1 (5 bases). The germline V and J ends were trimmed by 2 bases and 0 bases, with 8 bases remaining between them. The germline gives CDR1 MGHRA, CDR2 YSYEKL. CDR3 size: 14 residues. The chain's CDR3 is CASSQTGISYEQYF. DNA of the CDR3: TGCGCCAGCAGCCAAACAGGTATCTCCTACGAGCAGTACTTC.